This T cell receptor (beta chain) is drawn from a study of shared clonotypes between healthy human individuals. Points on this clone: Its antigen remains unknown.

Study observations and caveats: For naive CD4 cells, approximately 4.7% of clonotypes were shared across a handful of donors.

Study processing details: Junction-only sequences without quality scores came from ImmunoSEQ, so filtering differed. TCRdb's copy holds only in-frame clones and misses some; the assay was immunoSEQ multiplex PCR. D and trimming come from the DNA, and the V and J calls and clone size come from that table. Of approximately 940,000 clones in the sample, 70% to 85% were seen once. Looked up from germline, CDR1 is SGHTA and CDR2 is FQGTGA. Deletions cut 1 base from V and 3 bases from J, with 13 bases between. The CDR3 covers 16 residues. The clonotype originates from a man younger than 35 in good health. This chain joins TRBV7-3 and TRBJ1-5; unclear D gene. Sequenced: memory CD4+ T cells sorted from blood. Subset denoted: CD45RA-negative fraction. The CDR3: CASSLISGITNQPQHF. Here the CDR3 DNA reads TGTGCCAGCAGCTTAATTTCGGGAATTACCAATCAGCCCCAGCATTTT.